The T cell receptor (beta chain) described here comes from a study of T cell responses to AZD1222 COVID-19 vaccine. The method was immunoSEQ multiplex PCR; TCRdb's version includes in-frame clones alone and lacks a portion of them. The sample gives under 150,000 clones, approximately 93% of which show up once; more than 2.5% is in the top ten. This CDR3 is 14 amino acids long. V gave up 3 bases and J gave up 6 bases; unmatched junction bases: 5. Germline V gene data show CDR1 as MNHEY and CDR2 as SMNVEV (reference sequence). The sample here was peripheral blood, taken on day 0 of AZD1222 vaccination. The sequence derives from an adult in good health. The V call is TRBV27, the J call TRBJ1-2; 9 bases fit TRBD1. The CDR3 nucleotides read TGTGCCAGCAGTTTTGGACAGGGGATCAATGGCTACACCTTC. Encoded protein: CASSFGQGINGYTF.